This T cell receptor beta chain was found in a study of tumor and adjacent non-tumor tissue in lung cancer. Looking at the study overall: There were around 11 adenocarcinoma, a couple of squamous cell carcinoma and 1 small cell lung cancer cases. About 4.17 million productive TCRbeta reads were obtained per sample on average.

Of note for this clonotype: Its specificity is unknown. A junction end diverges from the germline sequence, so it may reflect a read error.

Three rounds of nested PCR, following a modified ARM-PCR protocol, produced the TCRbeta library. TCRdb processed the multiplex PCR reads anew with MiXCR; each CDR3 protein has one entry. The repertoire consists of more than 90,000 distinct CDR3 sequences, with 67% occurring once and the leading ten covering about 16%. Germline V CDR1 and CDR2: MNHEY, SVGAGI. The CDR3 runs to 17 residues. Study-wide points: Patients with more diverse tumor TCRs had worse survival. Significantly higher TCR diversity was found in tumor than normal lung.

No cell sorting was done before RNA was extracted from the tissue. The sample taken for sequencing was lung tumor tissue. The genes are TRBV6-5 and TRBJ2-6, with a possible D match to TRBD1 (6 bases). The receptor's source is a man aged 55 to 70 with non-small cell lung cancer. CDR3 in DNA: TGTGCCAGCAGTTTGAACAGGGTGGAAACTGGGGCCAACGTCCTGACGTTC. Translating gives CASSLNRVETGANVLTF.